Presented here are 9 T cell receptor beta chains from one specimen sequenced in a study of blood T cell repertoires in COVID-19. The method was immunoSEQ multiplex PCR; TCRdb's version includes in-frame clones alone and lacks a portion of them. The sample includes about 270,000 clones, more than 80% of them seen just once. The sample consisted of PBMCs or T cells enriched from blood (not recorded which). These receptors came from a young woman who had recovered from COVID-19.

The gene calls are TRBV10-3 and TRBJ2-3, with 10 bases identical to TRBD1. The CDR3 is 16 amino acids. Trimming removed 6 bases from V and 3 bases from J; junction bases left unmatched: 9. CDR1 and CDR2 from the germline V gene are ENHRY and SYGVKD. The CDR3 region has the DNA TGTGCCATCAGCCCGAGGACAGGGGGTAGGACAGATACGCAGTATTTT. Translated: CAISPRTGGRTDTQYF.

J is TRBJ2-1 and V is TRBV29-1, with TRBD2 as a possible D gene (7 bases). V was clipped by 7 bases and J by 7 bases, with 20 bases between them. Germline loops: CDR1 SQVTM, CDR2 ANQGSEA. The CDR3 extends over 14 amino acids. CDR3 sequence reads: CSGVLGGAQNEQFF. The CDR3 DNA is TGCAGCGGGGTTTTGGGGGGGGCTCAGAATGAGCAGTTCTTC.

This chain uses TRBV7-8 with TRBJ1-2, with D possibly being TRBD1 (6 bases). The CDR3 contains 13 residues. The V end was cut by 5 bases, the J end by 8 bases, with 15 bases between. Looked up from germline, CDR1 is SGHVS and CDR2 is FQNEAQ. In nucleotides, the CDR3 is TGTGCCAGCAGCCCTGGGGGGGGCCGGGGCTACACCTTC. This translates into CASSPGGGRGYTF.

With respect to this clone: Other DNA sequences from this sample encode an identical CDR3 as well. The CDR3 nucleotides read TGTGCCAGCAGCTTAGCGCTAGCGGGGGTCTACAATGAGCAGTTCTTC. It codes for CASSLALAGVYNEQFF. V usage is TRBV7-9 and J usage is TRBJ2-1, with TRBD2 identical over 10 bases. This CDR3 comprises 16 residues. The germline V gene has CDR1 SEHNR and CDR2 FQNEAQ (reference sequence). Unmatched junction bases numbered 2, after V lost 0 bases and J lost 3 bases.

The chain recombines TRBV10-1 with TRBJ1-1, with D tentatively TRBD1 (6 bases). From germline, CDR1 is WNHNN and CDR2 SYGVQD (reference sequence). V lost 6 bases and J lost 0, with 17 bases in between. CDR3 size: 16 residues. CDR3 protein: CASSPLPGQMNTEAFF. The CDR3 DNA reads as TGCGCCAGCAGCCCGCTCCCGGGACAAATGAACACTGAAGCTTTCTTT.

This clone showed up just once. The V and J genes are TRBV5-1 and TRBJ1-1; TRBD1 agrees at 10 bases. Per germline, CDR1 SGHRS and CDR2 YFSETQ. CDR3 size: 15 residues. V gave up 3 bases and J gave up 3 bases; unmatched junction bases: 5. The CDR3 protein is CASSSVTGGDTEAFF. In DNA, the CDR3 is TGCGCCAGCAGCTCCGTGACAGGGGGCGACACTGAAGCTTTCTTT.

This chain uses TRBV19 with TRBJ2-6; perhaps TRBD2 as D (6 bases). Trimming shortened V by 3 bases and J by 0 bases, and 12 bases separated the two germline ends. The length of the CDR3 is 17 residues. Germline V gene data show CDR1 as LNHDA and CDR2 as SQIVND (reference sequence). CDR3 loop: CASSMGGPSSGANVLTF. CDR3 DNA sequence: TGTGCCAGTAGTATGGGGGGACCGTCCTCTGGGGCCAACGTCCTGACTTTC.

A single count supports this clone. CDR3 bases: TGTGCCACCCGGAGGGGGCGGGAGACCCAGTACTTC. Its translation is CATRRGRETQYF. The chain uses TRBV6-5 and TRBJ2-5; D may be TRBD1 (7 bases). Germline CDR1 and CDR2: MNHEY and SVGAGI. The CDR3 runs to 12 residues. Trimming took 10 bases from V and 5 from J, leaving 14 bases between them.

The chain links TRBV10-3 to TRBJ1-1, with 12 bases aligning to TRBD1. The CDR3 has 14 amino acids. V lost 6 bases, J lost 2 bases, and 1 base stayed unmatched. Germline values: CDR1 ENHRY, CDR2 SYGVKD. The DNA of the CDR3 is TGTGCCATCAGAGGGACAGGGGGCAACACTGAAGCTTTCTTT. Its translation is CAIRGTGGNTEAFF.